This T cell receptor (beta chain) is drawn from a study of T cell responses to AZD1222 COVID-19 vaccine. The table lists this clone with a few counts. Its antigen is currently unknown. At one end the junction does not follow the germline gene, possibly because of a read error. Assay: immunoSEQ multiplex PCR; the TCRdb copy retains only in-frame clones and omits some. The sample carries some 180,000 clones, 75% to 90% recorded once. General observations from the study: Baseline antibody screening turned up just six seropositive AZD1222 recipients.

The CDR3 loop spans 19 amino acids. Germline loops: CDR1 SSHAT, CDR2 FNYEAQ (reference sequence). The V gene is TRBV7-7, the J gene TRBJ2-2; TRBD1 matches 7 bases. This clonotype was sampled from an adult in good health. The material was peripheral blood, obtained on day 0 of AZD1222 vaccination. The CDR3: CASSEAGTVPYANTGELFF. CDR3 DNA: TGTGCTAGCAGCGAAGCCGGGACAGTTCCTTACGCGAACACCGGGGAGCTGTTTTTT.